This entry lists 23 T cell receptor beta chains sequenced from one sample in a study of blood T cell repertoires in COVID-19. TCRdb's table, derived via immunoSEQ multiplex PCR, lists solely in-frame clones and lacks some. The profile shows roughly 240,000 clones, around 89% of them singletons. The sample was PBMCs or T cells enriched from blood (not recorded which). Source of these receptors: a middle-aged woman with acute COVID-19.

This clone was detected only once. The rearrangement links TRBV5-1 to TRBJ2-2; weak D call: TRBD1 (6 bases). The length of the CDR3 is 15 residues. V dropped 3 bases and J dropped 3 bases, with 12 bases sitting between them. Per germline, CDR1 SGHRS and CDR2 YFSETQ. The CDR3 protein is CASSWDTQDTGELFF. The CDR3 nucleotides read TGCGCCAGCAGCTGGGACACTCAGGACACCGGGGAGCTGTTTTTT.

The chain recombines TRBV5-4 with TRBJ1-5, with D possibly TRBD1 on 6 matching bases. CDR1 SGHNT and CDR2 YYREEE come from the germline V gene (reference sequence). Trimming pared 4 bases from V and 1 base from J, leaving 12 bases between. The CDR3 length is 15 residues. DNA for the CDR3: TGTGCCAGCAGCCTCCAAGGACAGAGCAATCAGCCCCAGCATTTT. The encoded protein is CASSLQGQSNQPQHF.

The chain employs TRBV7-6 and TRBJ2-7, with D unresolved. V lost 5 bases and J 9 bases, leaving 17 bases between the germline ends. This CDR3 contains 13 residues. Looked up from germline, CDR1 is SGHVS and CDR2 is FNYEAQ. CDR3 nucleotides: TGTGCCAGCAGCCCTACCGAAAGATATGTGCAGTACTTC. Translating gives CASSPTERYVQYF.

The chain has TRBV10-3 and TRBJ2-7; the D gene is possibly TRBD1 (6 bases). V lost 5 bases and J 6 bases, leaving 14 bases between the germline ends. Germline V gene sequence: CDR1 ENHRY, CDR2 SYGVKD. CDR3 length: 13 amino acids. The CDR3, as DNA: TGTGCCATCAGTTACAGGGAAGGAGGCGAGCAGTACTTC. It is translated as CAISYREGGEQYF.

The rearrangement joins TRBV18 to TRBJ2-7, with 9 nucleotides matching TRBD1. Germline V gene sequence: CDR1 KGHSH, CDR2 LQKENI. The CDR3 contains 14 residues. Trimming at V came to 0 bases and at J to 5 bases, leaving 2 bases not matched to a gene. The DNA of the CDR3 is TGTGCCAGCTCACCACCGGGGACAGGGAACGAGCAGTACGTC. This encodes CASSPPGTGNEQYV.

This sequence joins TRBV5-1 and TRBJ1-1; D is perhaps TRBD1 (6 bases). Trimming removed 5 bases from V and 1 base from J, with 15 bases in between. This CDR3 has 15 residues. Germline V gene lookup returns CDR1 SGHRS and CDR2 YFSETQ. This chain's CDR3 is CASRTQGFSNTEAFF. DNA of the CDR3: TGCGCCAGCAGAACACAGGGATTTTCGAACACTGAAGCTTTCTTT.

V gene TRBV28 combines with J gene TRBJ1-1; maybe TRBD1 (5 bases). Germline CDR1 reads MDHEN; CDR2 reads SYDVKM. Trimming pared 5 bases from V and 3 bases from J, leaving 16 bases between. The CDR3 has 15 amino acids. The CDR3 spells CASSHGGILDTEAFF. The DNA of the CDR3 is TGTGCCAGCAGTCATGGGGGGATTTTGGACACTGAAGCTTTCTTT.

This rearrangement joins TRBV7-8 to TRBJ1-6; tentatively, D is TRBD1 (6 bases). There are 14 residues in the CDR3. CDR1 and CDR2 from the germline V gene are SGHVS and FQNEAQ. V lost 5 bases, J lost 5 bases, and 10 bases lay in between. The CDR3 spells CASSLTGNNSPLHF. For the CDR3, the DNA is TGTGCCAGCAGCCTTACAGGGAATAATTCACCCCTCCACTTT.

This CDR3 reads CASTPTARGREKLFF. CDR3 DNA sequence: TGTGCCAGCACCCCTACGGCCAGGGGGCGGGAAAAACTGTTTTTT. V usage is TRBV25-1 and J usage is TRBJ1-4; 8 bases fit TRBD1. Germline assignment: CDR1 MGHDK and CDR2 SYGVNS. The CDR3 has 15 amino acids. The V gene end was trimmed by 7 bases and the J gene end by 8 bases; junction bases not matched to a gene: 12.

There are a few counts of this clone. The chain combines TRBV21-1 with TRBJ1-2; no DNA check was done on the table's D call, TRBD1. TRBV21-1 is tagged as a pseudogene. There are 15 residues in the CDR3. The CDR3 loop is CASSKNWDRAFGYTF. DNA of the CDR3: TGTGCCAGCAGCAAGAATTGGGACAGGGCCTTCGGCTACACCTTC.

The J gene is TRBJ2-1, the V gene TRBV6-5; TRBD2 matches 8 bases. The CDR3 covers 15 residues. Germline V CDR1 and CDR2: MNHEY, SVGAGI. V lost 2 bases and J lost 5; bases outside the gene matches: 5. The CDR3 coding sequence is TGTGCCAGCAGTTACATGACTAGCGCCCACAATGAGCAGTTCTTC. Encoded protein: CASSYMTSAHNEQFF.

The chain joins TRBV18 to TRBJ2-7; TRBD1 agrees at 8 bases. The CDR3 covers 15 residues. After removal of 6 bases from V and 4 bases from J, the junction contained 11 bases not matched to a gene. CDR1 is KGHSH, CDR2 LQKENI, per germline. The DNA of the CDR3 is TGTGCCAGCTCGGACCTCGGGACAGGTTTTTACGAGCAGTACTTC. Protein: CASSDLGTGFYEQYF.

V usage is TRBV7-9 and J usage is TRBJ1-6; D unclear. CDR3 length: 14 residues. Trimming took 4 bases from V and 9 from J, leaving 13 bases between them. Germline V lookup: CDR1 SEHNR, CDR2 FQNEAQ (reference sequence). CDR3 amino acids: CASSYVGSGSPLHF. CDR3 coding DNA: TGTGCCAGCAGCTACGTCGGATCGGGTTCACCCCTCCACTTT.

V and J are TRBV7-9 and TRBJ1-4; the D gene is possibly TRBD1 (6 bases). Trimming left V 3 bases short and J 4 bases short, with 9 bases between. Germline loops: CDR1 SEHNR, CDR2 FQNEAQ (reference sequence). There are 14 residues in the CDR3. The CDR3 here is CASSLGQINEKLFF. DNA of the CDR3: TGTGCCAGCAGCTTGGGACAAATTAATGAAAAACTGTTTTTT. Supplemented by reference TRBV7-9 and TRBJ1-4, the full variable domain reads DTGVSQNPRHKITKRGQNVTFRCDPISEHNRLYWYRQTLGQGPEFLTYFQNEAQLEKSRLLSDRFSAERPKGSFSTLEIQRTEQGDSAMYLCASSLGQINEKLFFGSGTQLSVL.

This clone showed up just a few times. The V and J genes are TRBV21-1 and TRBJ2-7; whether TRBD2, the table's D call, matches the DNA was not checked. TRBV21-1 is noted as a pseudogene. The CDR3 runs 14 residues. CDR3: CASSKAGTRGEQYV. The CDR3 nucleotides read TGTGCCAGCAGCAAAGCGGGGACTAGAGGGGAGCAGTACGTC.

The gene calls are TRBV2 and TRBJ1-1, with a tentative D call TRBD1 (6 bases). CDR3 length: 14 residues. Trimming took off 6 bases at V and 4 bases at J, with 15 bases between the two ends. Germline V gene lookup returns CDR1 SNHLY and CDR2 FYNNEI. In nucleotides, the CDR3 is TGTGCCAGCAGGCCCACAGGGTTTCGCACTGAAGCTTTCTTT. This sequence encodes CASRPTGFRTEAFF.

The chain's CDR3 is CASSWDRVNTEAFF. The CDR3 DNA follows: TGTGCCAGCAGTTGGGACAGGGTGAACACTGAAGCTTTCTTT. The rearrangement links TRBV6-5 to TRBJ1-1; 9 positions agree with TRBD1. V lost 4 bases to trimming and J lost 0 bases; unmatched junction nucleotides: 0. CDR1 is MNHEY, CDR2 SVGAGI, per germline. There are 14 residues in the CDR3.

V usage is TRBV29-1 and J usage is TRBJ2-5; no definite D call. CDR3 length: 10 residues. Per germline, CDR1 SQVTM and CDR2 ANQGSEA. Trimming left V 7 bases short and J 5 bases short, with 8 bases between. CDR3: CSGVRETQYF. CDR3 DNA sequence: TGCAGCGGGGTGAGGGAGACCCAGTACTTC.

This chain connects TRBV7-2 to TRBJ2-2; no firm D call. CDR1 SGHTA and CDR2 FQGNSA come from the germline V gene. Trimming cost V 3 bases and J 0 bases, with 5 bases left between them. This CDR3 comprises 14 residues. The DNA of the CDR3 is TGTGCCAGCAGCTTCAACTCGAACACCGGGGAGCTGTTTTTT. As protein: CASSFNSNTGELFF. Looking up the rest from reference TRBV7-2 and TRBJ2-2 gives the full variable domain: GAGVSQSPSNKVTEKGKDVELRCDPISGHTALYWYRQSLGQGLEFLIYFQGNSAPDKSGLPSDRFSAERTGGSVSTLTIQRTQQEDSAVYLCASSFNSNTGELFFGEGSRLTVL.

The rearrangement links TRBV5-4 to TRBJ1-1; tentative D call: TRBD1 (5 bases). CDR3 length: 13 residues. Germline-derived CDR1 and CDR2 are SGHNT and YYREEE (reference sequence). The V end was cut by 4 bases, the J end by 2 bases, with 9 bases between. CDR3 sequence: CASSLTGNTEAFF. The CDR3 DNA is TGTGCCAGCAGCCTAACAGGTAACACTGAAGCTTTCTTT.

The gene calls are TRBV19 and TRBJ2-2; D possibly corresponds to TRBD1 (6 bases). The CDR3 runs 15 residues. V was cut by 6 bases and J by 1 base, with 12 bases left in between. Looked up from germline, CDR1 is LNHDA and CDR2 is SQIVND (reference sequence). The DNA for the CDR3 is TGTGCCAGTAGGACCGGACAGCTGAACACCGGGGAGCTGTTTTTT. The encoded protein is CASRTGQLNTGELFF. Full variable domain (remainder filled in from reference TRBV19 and TRBJ2-2): DGGITQSPKYLFRKEGQNVTLSCEQNLNHDAMYWYRQDPGQGLRLIYYSQIVNDFQKGDIAEGYSVSREKKESFPLTVTSAQKNPTAFYLCASRTGQLNTGELFFGEGSRLTVL.

V is TRBV21-1 and J is TRBJ2-1; the D call of TRBD1 is as the table states it, not checked on the DNA. TRBV21-1 is a documented pseudogene. The CDR3 runs to 16 residues. This CDR3 is CASGAPPGQVCNEQFF. The CDR3 coding sequence is TGTGCCTCGGGTGCACCTCCGGGACAGGTTTGCAATGAGCAGTTCTTC.

The rearrangement links TRBV7-2 to TRBJ2-1, with 12 nucleotides matching TRBD2. Germline V gene data show CDR1 as SGHTA and CDR2 as FQGNSA. CDR3 size: 16 residues. The J segment lost 6 bases and the V segment lost 5 bases, leaving 8 bases of the junction unmatched. In DNA form, the CDR3 reads TGTGCCAGCAGCCCAGGGACTAGCGGGTGGGGCAATGAGCAGTTCTTC. Residues: CASSPGTSGWGNEQFF.